The T cell receptor beta chain described here comes from a study of shared clonotypes between healthy human individuals (TCRdb year 2020). Background for the entire study: Two women and three men aged 18 to 49 years were included in the cohort. Between about 0.94 and 10 billion PBMCs per donor were obtained by leukapheresis. Different laboratories and diverse techniques were used to prepare libraries and sequence TCR repertoires, to increase sequencing depth and limit assay-specific biases. Blood TCR repertoires of roughly 5 healthy adults were deeply sequenced to estimate repertoire size and the extent of clonotype sharing between individuals. Per donor, three plates each were used for CD4 naive and CD4 memory, two for CD8 naive, and one for CD8 memory. Broader findings and caveats from the paper: The genetic and exposure-history diversity represented was limited by the small number of donors. Higher generation probabilities were observed for clonotypes shared by all four sorted-subset donors than for non-shared clonotypes. Larger estimated clonotype richness was generally found for naive subsets than for memory subsets. About 5% of naive CD4, 3% to 4% of naive CD8, 2.3% of memory CD4, and 0.35% to 0.4% of memory CD8 clonotypes were shared across several donors. Sampling was limited to blood, and TCR repertoires in tissue likely differ from TCR repertoires in blood. Based on pairwise subsampling, the degree of clonotype sharing among donors was expected to be affected by sequencing depth. Even with the large sequencing depth, rarefaction of the sorted-subset datasets indicated that sequencing was incomplete.

CD8 naive samples were obtained by positive selection for CCR7 among CD45RO-negative cells, yielding a CD45RA+CCR7+ population from which TemRA cells were excluded. Donors were healthy HIV-negative adults with no recently reported acute infections or vaccinations. Only Caucasian adults living in Nashville, Tennessee, USA were represented among the donors. Blood was obtained by leukapheresis, after which PBMCs were separated by Ficoll-Histopaque density gradient centrifugation and cryopreserved in liquid nitrogen vapor phase. Analytical flow cytometry was used to check the purity and quantity of each magnetically sorted T cell population. Genomic DNA was isolated from every sorted fraction and measured by UV absorbance on a Nanodrop 2000c. V gives up 3 bases and J gives up 7 bases, and the segment between their germline ends measures 15 bases. CDR1 and CDR2 were assigned from the germline V gene as MDHEN and SYDVKM. There are 14 amino acids in the CDR3, from cysteine to phenylalanine inclusive. Only the CDR3 DNA stays, 42 bases, in frame from base 1.

Using the deep immunoSEQ assay, TCR CDR3 regions were amplified from genomic DNA by multiplex PCR. Genomic DNA extracted from each cell subset was distributed evenly over all wells of several immunoSEQ 96-well plates, and each plate served as one replicate. For sorted subsets, each replicate PCR was loaded with roughly 200 ng genomic DNA, equivalent to some 27,000 T cell genomes. Purified libraries were quantified with a Qubit 3.0 fluorometer, sized on a Bioanalyzer 2100, and re-quantified with the KAPA Library Quantification kit. Each immunoSEQ 96-well plate was sequenced on its own single-read 150-cycle Illumina NextSeq 550 flow cell. As for the authors' bioinformatics: Because the immunoSEQ output held only junctional sequences and lacked quality scores, the filtering could not match the filtering applied to full-length reads. To assign V/J genes and CDR3, sequences were annotated against IMGT germline references using PyIR, a Python wrapper for IgBLAST v1.9. Reads were filtered out if the reads had weak V/J assignments (E-value above 1e-6), no CDR3, stop codons, out-of-frame junctions, or ambiguous translated residues. V3J clonotypes were defined by identical inferred V gene, J gene, and CDR3 amino acid sequence. Percentage overlap between repertoires was computed as shared unique clonotypes divided by the size of the smaller repertoire. Repertoire richness was assessed with RTK rarefaction, the Chao1 estimator, and Recon v2.1 estimates of unobserved clonotypes. OLGA was used to compute generation probabilities for all TCRbeta clonotypes that the gDNA method yielded from a handful of donors. TCRdb provides this immuneACCESS table in a form limited to in-frame rearrangements. Some clones are lacking; in checked studies, under half of them reflect an unresolved V gene, and why the rest are absent is not known. That table gives V, J and clone size, and the DNA gave D and trimming. The table for this sample lists over 2,000,000 clones; 80% to 95% of them were counted only once. Of the sample, less than 2% is held by the ten largest clones.

Of note for this clone: Its antigen target is currently unknown. Within one base of it there is no much larger clone, and no base qualities were kept.

This receptor was identified in a man aged 18-30 years in good health. Some clones in this sample may be carry-over from other donors' samples. The sample was naive CD8+ T cells from PBMCs. In light of the paper, this sample's cell subset or site label describes: CD45RA+CCR7+. Here the chain combines TRBV28 and TRBJ1-2; the D gene cannot be named for sure. The DNA is as follows: TGTGCCAGCAGTTTCCGCTTGGGAGGGATTGGCTACACCTTC. Its translation reads: CASSFRLGGIGYTF.